These 22 T cell receptor beta chains came from one sample sequenced in a study of T cell responses to AZD1222 COVID-19 vaccine. The assay was immunoSEQ multiplex PCR, and TCRdb's table has in-frame clones only and misses some. This table has around 100,000 clones, around 90% appearing once. Material: peripheral blood, obtained on day 0 of AZD1222 vaccination. These receptors were collected from an adult in good health.

V and J are TRBV4-1 and TRBJ1-2; 8 nucleotides line up with TRBD1. CDR1 and CDR2 from the germline V gene are MGHRA and YSYEKL. After removal of 4 bases from V and 4 bases from J, the junction contained 17 bases not matched to a gene. The CDR3 is made up of 18 amino acids. The CDR3 sequence: CASSPPGQGYPSRYGYTF. CDR3 nucleotide sequence: TGCGCCAGCAGCCCACCCGGACAGGGTTACCCCTCCCGCTATGGCTACACCTTC.

The chain recombines TRBV24-1 with TRBJ1-1; tentatively, D is TRBD1 (5 bases). Germline V gene lookup returns CDR1 KGHDR and CDR2 SFDVKD. Trimming took 3 bases from V and 1 from J, leaving 5 bases between them. The CDR3 sequence is 13 residues long. In nucleotides, the CDR3 is TGTGCCACCAGTGATGGACAGAACACTGAAGCTTTCTTT. As protein: CATSDGQNTEAFF.

This chain uses TRBV7-9 with TRBJ1-1, with D possibly matching TRBD1 (5 bases). The CDR3 contains 15 residues. Germline V CDR1 and CDR2: SEHNR, FQNEAQ (reference sequence). Trimming stripped 8 bases from V and 0 bases from J, with 16 bases between. The CDR3 loop reads CASSPQVAMNTEAFF. CDR3 sequence (DNA): TGTGCCAGCTCACCACAGGTCGCGATGAACACTGAAGCTTTCTTT.

A single count supports this clone. V is TRBV6-5 and J is TRBJ2-1; D remains ambiguous. V dropped 6 bases and J dropped 9 bases, with 15 bases sitting between them. Looked up from germline, CDR1 is MNHEY and CDR2 is SVGAGI. The CDR3 loop spans 13 amino acids. The CDR3 spells CASRDLPGPEQFF. The CDR3, as DNA: TGTGCCAGCAGAGACCTCCCTGGGCCTGAGCAGTTCTTC.

The chain uses TRBV10-3 and TRBJ2-7, with a possible D match to TRBD1 (5 bases). CDR1 is ENHRY and CDR2 is SYGVKD in the germline V gene. CDR3 length: 16 amino acids. V lost 3 bases, J lost 0 bases, and 15 bases lay in between. The chain's CDR3 is CAISEYWGANSYEQYF. CDR3 DNA sequence: TGTGCCATCAGTGAATATTGGGGCGCCAACTCCTACGAGCAGTACTTC.

The chain is built from TRBV11-1 and TRBJ2-3; D tentatively reads TRBD1 or TRBD2 (5 bases each). Trimming removed 5 bases at V and 2 bases at J, with 17 bases between. Germline V CDR1 and CDR2: SGHAT, FQDESV (reference sequence). The CDR3 consists of 16 residues. CDR3 residues: CASSPGTYGVTDTQYF. CDR3 sequence (DNA): TGTGCCAGCAGCCCCGGGACGTATGGGGTCACAGATACGCAGTATTTT.

V is TRBV5-8 and J is TRBJ2-5; no clear D. The length of the CDR3 is 14 residues. Germline loops: CDR1 SGHTS, CDR2 YDEGEE. V shed 4 bases and J shed 4 bases, with 14 bases lying between them. CDR3 sequence (DNA): TGTGCCAGCAGCGTAGACCCTCGGAGAGAGACCCAGTACTTC. This codes for CASSVDPRRETQYF.

The chain joins TRBV6-2 or TRBV6-3 to TRBJ2-2; tentative D call: TRBD1 (6 bases). CDR1 and CDR2 (germline): MNHEY, SVGEGT. The CDR3 length is 14 residues. The V and J ends lost 5 bases and 7 bases respectively, with 14 bases between them. The CDR3 sequence is CASSRRQVIGELFF. Written as DNA, the CDR3 is TGTGCCAGCAGTCGTAGACAGGTTATCGGGGAGCTGTTTTTT.

This chain links TRBV9 with TRBJ2-3; 11 nucleotides align to TRBD2. The germline V gene encodes CDR1 SGDLS and CDR2 YYNGEE. The CDR3 totals 16 residues. With V trimmed by 0 bases and J by 5 bases, 5 bases remained unmatched. CDR3 loop: CASSVASGGRLDTQYF. In DNA form, the CDR3 reads TGTGCCAGCAGCGTAGCTAGCGGGGGGAGGTTAGATACGCAGTATTTT. Full variable domain (rest looked up from reference TRBV9 and TRBJ2-3): DSGVTQTPKHLITATGQRVTLRCSPRSGDLSVYWYQQSLDQGLQFLIQYYNGEERAKGNILERFSAQQFPDLHSELNLSSLELGDSALYFCASSVASGGRLDTQYFGPGTRLTVL.

The chain has TRBV21-1 and TRBJ1-3. TRBV21-1 is shown as a pseudogene. This CDR3 region has 11 residues. CDR3 bases: TGTGCCACCCGAGGGGGAAACACCATATATTTT. Its translation: CATRGGNTIYF.

V usage is TRBV6-5 and J usage is TRBJ1-4; maybe TRBD1 (5 bases). The CDR3 spans 15 residues. Germline CDR1 MNHEY, CDR2 SVGAGI. The V and J ends lost 5 bases and 3 bases respectively, with 13 bases between them. This CDR3 is CASSPTGNANEKLFF. Here the CDR3 DNA reads TGTGCCAGCAGTCCCACAGGCAATGCTAATGAAAAACTGTTTTTT.

The J gene is TRBJ1-3, the V gene TRBV9, with no clear D. From germline, CDR1 is SGDLS and CDR2 YYNGEE. The CDR3 runs to 13 residues. Trimming took 0 bases from V and 8 from J, leaving 9 bases between them. The CDR3 DNA follows: TGTGCCAGCAGCGTAGATGAGAGGTACACCATATATTTT. This gives the protein CASSVDERYTIYF.

This chain joins TRBV12-5 and TRBJ1-1; no firm D call. Germline loops: CDR1 LGHNT, CDR2 FRNRAP. Deletions cut 1 base from V and 6 bases from J, with 3 bases between. This CDR3 region has 11 residues. The CDR3 sequence: CASGLGAEAFF. CDR3 DNA: TGTGCTAGTGGTTTGGGTGCTGAAGCTTTCTTT.

The CDR3 coding sequence is TGTGCCAGCCGGGCGACTATTAACACTGAAGCTTTCTTT. Its translation is CASRATINTEAFF. The chain combines TRBV6-4 with TRBJ1-1; D uncertain. V lost 8 bases and J lost 2, with 12 bases in between. The V gene's germline CDR1 is MRHNA and CDR2 SNTAGT. The CDR3 consists of 13 residues.

This chain joins TRBV10-3 and TRBJ2-3; 15 nucleotides agree with TRBD2. Germline V gene sequence: CDR1 ENHRY, CDR2 SYGVKD. Trimming took 10 bases from V and 5 from J; bases not matched to a gene: 7. The CDR3 contains 15 residues. CDR3 bases: TGTGCCAGCAGGACTAGCGGGGGGGCCGTAGATACGCAGTATTTT. Protein product: CASRTSGGAVDTQYF.

The rearrangement links TRBV3-1 (or the pseudogene TRBV3-2) to TRBJ1-5; 7 bases are shared with TRBD1. Per the germline V gene, CDR1 is LGHDT and CDR2 is YNNKEL (reference sequence). V lost 2 bases, J lost 2 bases, and 9 bases stayed unmatched. The CDR3 spans 17 residues. The CDR3 spells CASSQPDRASRNQPQHF. CDR3 in DNA: TGTGCCAGCAGCCAACCTGACAGGGCGAGCCGCAATCAGCCCCAGCATTTT.

The chain is built from TRBV2 and TRBJ2-7; maybe TRBD2 (5 bases). The ends were cut back, 5 bases at V and 8 bases at J, with 19 bases in the middle. The CDR3 contains 14 residues. Germline CDR1 reads SNHLY; CDR2 reads FYNNEI. This CDR3 reads CASSLSTSDGKQYF. The CDR3 nucleotides read TGTGCCAGCAGTCTCTCAACCTCCGACGGGAAGCAGTACTTC.

The J gene is TRBJ2-7, the V gene TRBV6-5, with 8 bases aligning to TRBD1. The CDR3 runs 14 residues. Trimming took 5 bases from V and 5 from J; bases not matched to a gene: 8. Per the germline V gene, CDR1 is MNHEY and CDR2 is SVGAGI. CDR3 DNA sequence: TGTGCCAGCAGTCGCTCAGACAGGGGCAACGAGCAGTACTTC. Translating it yields CASSRSDRGNEQYF.

The rearrangement links TRBV30 to TRBJ2-3, with 7 bases fitting TRBD1. Germline values: CDR1 GTSNPN, CDR2 SVGIG (reference sequence). The CDR3 sequence is 13 residues long. V trimming: 0 bases; J trimming: 13 bases; junction bases outside the gene matches: 10. CDR3 sequence (DNA): TGTGCCTGGAGTGTAAAGGGGGCCGAGAGCGAGTATTTT. As protein: CAWSVKGAESEYF.

The chain recombines TRBV30 with TRBJ1-6; possibly TRBD1 for D (5 bases). The CDR3 has 17 amino acids. Germline CDR1 is GTSNPN and CDR2 is SVGIG (reference sequence). Trimming cost V 1 base and J 7 bases, with 20 bases left between them. The CDR3 bases are TGTGCCTGGAGTGGCGCACGGGCGTCAGGGAGCAATTCACCCCTCCACTTT. This codes for CAWSGARASGSNSPLHF. The full variable domain, rest sourced from reference TRBV30 and TRBJ1-6, is SQTIHQWPATLVQPVGSPLSLECTVEGTSNPNLYWYRQAAGRGLQLLFYSVGIGQISSEVPQNLSASRPQDRQFILSSKKLLLSDSGFYLCAWSGARASGSNSPLHFGNGTRLTVT.

The genes are TRBV5-8 and TRBJ1-2, with TRBD1 matching 10 bases. Germline lookup yields CDR1 SGHTS and CDR2 YDEGEE. V trimming: 4 bases; J trimming: 2 bases; junction bases outside the gene matches: 5. This CDR3 has 15 amino acids. CDR3 nucleotides: TGTGCCAGCAGCCTACGGACAGGGGGGAACTATGGCTACACCTTC. This gives the protein CASSLRTGGNYGYTF. Full variable domain (remainder filled in from reference TRBV5-8 and TRBJ1-2): EAGVTQSPTHLIKTRGQQATLRCSPISGHTSVYWYQQALGLGLQFLLWYDEGEERNRGNFPPRFSGRQFPNYSSELNVNALELEDSALYLCASSLRTGGNYGYTFGSGTRLTVV.

This clone has just one count. The rearrangement joins TRBV7-9 to TRBJ2-7; D is uncertain. This CDR3 is built from 13 residues. The V gene lost 7 bases and the J gene lost 6 bases, with 16 bases spanning the gap. Germline lookup yields CDR1 SEHNR and CDR2 FQNEAQ (reference sequence). Written as DNA, the CDR3 is TGTGCCAGCACGCCCACACAAAGTGGCGAGCAGTACTTC. Its translation is CASTPTQSGEQYF. Looking up the rest from reference TRBV7-9 and TRBJ2-7 gives the full variable domain: DTGVSQNPRHKITKRGQNVTFRCDPISEHNRLYWYRQTLGQGPEFLTYFQNEAQLEKSRLLSDRFSAERPKGSFSTLEIQRTEQGDSAMYLCASTPTQSGEQYFGPGTRLTVT.